This T cell receptor (beta chain) was identified in a study of blood T cell repertoires in COVID-19. About the study: Whether acute or convalescent, the COVID-19 samples came from the United States, Italy and Spain. The analysed material was cDNA or gDNA that came from T cells, B-cell-depleted T cells, or PBMCs.

The CDR3 is 14 amino acids. Germline V gene sequence: CDR1 ENHRY, CDR2 SYGVKD. V was pared by 10 bases and J by 4 bases, with 20 bases between. Source study methods: Cell counts per sample came from amplifying reference gene primers. Some clones are missing from TCRdb's copy, which holds only in-frame ones; the method was immunoSEQ multiplex PCR. V, J and clone size are those of that table, while D and trimming were read from the DNA. The table includes about 240,000 clones, roughly 85% detected once. The TCR sequence derives from a man in his fifties with COVID-19, enrolled during active disease. The source material was peripheral blood. The chain is built from TRBV10-3 and TRBJ2-7; possible D gene TRBD1, 6 bases. The CDR3 DNA is TGTGCCACAAAGGACCTACAGGGACCTTACGAGCAGTACTTC. It yields the protein CATKDLQGPYEQYF.